Included here is one T cell receptor beta chain sequence, with context. The data derive from a study of blood T cell repertoires in COVID-19. Study-level information: T cells, B-cell-depleted T cells, or PBMCs provided the cDNA or gDNA that served as material.

Adults between roughly 18 and 90 years of age took part from fewer than 30 US areas. Participants had their cohort set by participant-reported clinical history. V gave up 4 bases and J gave up 7 bases; unmatched junction bases: 9. Germline assignment: CDR1 SEHNR and CDR2 FQNEAQ (reference sequence). The CDR3 extends over 15 amino acids. In the original processing: Using reference gene primer amplification, nucleated cell counts were estimated. Clones were sequenced by immunoSEQ multiplex PCR, and TCRdb holds only the in-frame ones, with some missing. For V, J and clone size, that table is used; D and trimming come from the DNA. The sample yields some 190,000 clones, 89% seen once.

The rearrangement uses TRBV7-9 and TRBJ2-1, with 8 positions matching TRBD1. Specimen: PBMCs or T cells enriched from blood (not recorded which). The receptor was isolated from a woman aged 40-49 years with acute COVID-19. The CDR3 DNA follows: TGTGCCAGCAGCTCTCGACAGGGGATCGTGAATGAGCAGTTCTTC. It specifies CASSSRQGIVNEQFF.